Ten or more counts support the clone carrying this TCR beta chain. Its matching antigen is unknown. Unique molecular identifiers featured in how the TCRbeta library was prepared. TCRdb re-analysed the PCR reads in MiXCR, keeping a single row per CDR3 protein. Of around 200,000 distinct CDR3 sequences in the sample, roughly 8.3% were seen once. This entry comes from a study of T-cell reconstitution after alpha-beta-depleted transplantation in children. General study results and limits: Approximately two months post-transplant, alpha-beta T cells reportedly originated from several hundred expanded graft clones. Newly produced T cells mostly accounted for T-cell counts and diversity one year post-transplant.

Trimming removed 5 bases from V and 0 bases from J, with 10 bases in between. Germline lookup yields CDR1 SGHVS and CDR2 FNYEAQ. This CDR3 contains 15 residues. The J gene is TRBJ2-2, the V gene TRBV7-6; a weak D match, TRBD1 (6 bases). The sample was PBMCs, mostly from graft donor cells, taken 360 days after TCRalphabeta/CD19-depleted stem cell transplant. This TCR was recovered from a male patient under 10 years old who had a stem cell transplant for acute myeloid leukemia, so the T cells may come from the graft donor. This CDR3 reads CASSTWTANTGELFF. The CDR3, as DNA: TGTGCCAGCAGCACTTGGACAGCGAACACCGGGGAGCTGTTTTTT.